These 20 T cell receptor beta chains were sequenced from one sample in a study of blood T cell repertoires in COVID-19. The protocol was immunoSEQ multiplex PCR, while the TCRdb copy is restricted to in-frame clones and leaves out a portion. The data hold fewer than 130,000 clones, with around 66% observed a single time. The sequencing sample was made of peripheral blood. The receptors derive from a man aged 80 or over with acute or convalescent COVID-19.

The chain couples TRBV7-8 to TRBJ2-1, with 12 bases fitting TRBD2. With V trimmed by 0 bases and J by 7 bases, 4 bases remained unmatched. Germline CDR1 reads SGHVS; CDR2 reads FQNEAQ. This CDR3 is 16 amino acids long. The CDR3 DNA is TGTGCCAGCAGCTTAGCGCGCGGACTAGCGGGGAATGAGCAGTTCTTC. Translation: CASSLARGLAGNEQFF. The entire variable domain, with the rest obtained from reference TRBV7-8 and TRBJ2-1, is as follows: GAGVSQSPRYKVAKRGQDVALRCDPISGHVSLFWYQQALGQGPEFLTYFQNEAQLDKSGLPSDRFFAERPEGSVSTLKIQRTQQEDSAVYLCASSLARGLAGNEQFFGPGTRLTVL.

The genes are TRBV5-1 and TRBJ1-4, with D possibly being TRBD1 (5 bases). Trimming took off 1 base at V and 7 bases at J, with 14 bases between the two ends. CDR1 is SGHRS, CDR2 YFSETQ, per germline. CDR3 size: 15 residues. For the CDR3, the DNA is TGCGCCAGCAGCTTGTCCAGGGCCATGAGTGAAAAACTGTTTTTT. Protein: CASSLSRAMSEKLFF.

This clone was recorded once. The chain links TRBV7-9 to TRBJ2-3; TRBD2 matches 11 bases. The trim removed 7 bases at V and 8 bases at J, leaving 11 bases unmatched. The germline V gene has CDR1 SEHNR and CDR2 FQNEAQ (reference sequence). CDR3 length equals 15 residues. CDR3 sequence (DNA): TGTGCCAGCACCGTACTAGCGGGAGAGTATGTTACGCAGTATTTT. As protein: CASTVLAGEYVTQYF.

On this clone: A read error may account for a junction end that differs from germline. The chain joins TRBV18 to TRBJ2-3, with 7 bases lining up with TRBD2. Germline V gene sequence: CDR1 KGHSH, CDR2 LQKENI. The CDR3 has 15 amino acids. In DNA form, the CDR3 reads TGTGCCAGCTCACCTTTGACGACTAGCAAAGATACGCAGTATTTT. Encoded protein: CASSPLTTSKDTQYF.

The genes are TRBV7-6 and TRBJ1-2, with TRBD1 identical over 7 bases. The CDR3 consists of 13 residues. V lost 5 bases, J lost 2 bases, and 2 bases stayed unmatched. Germline loops: CDR1 SGHVS, CDR2 FNYEAQ. The CDR3 region is CASSEGQNYGYTF. The CDR3 nucleotides read TGTGCCAGCAGCGAGGGACAGAACTATGGCTACACCTTC.

This clone occurred once. The V gene is TRBV9, the J gene TRBJ2-5, with 14 positions matching TRBD2. The germline CDR1 and CDR2 sequences are SGDLS and YYNGEE. This CDR3 comprises 17 residues. The V segment lost 4 bases and the J segment 3 bases; nucleotides outside the gene matches: 8. The CDR3 nucleotides read TGTGCCAGCAGCCCCCACCCGGGACTAGCGGGAGAAGAGACCCAGTACTTC. Its protein product is CASSPHPGLAGEETQYF.

This clone was found once. This chain joins TRBV18 and TRBJ2-5; D not resolved. CDR3 length: 14 residues. Trimming took 4 bases from V and 3 from J, leaving 12 bases between them. The germline V gene encodes CDR1 KGHSH and CDR2 LQKENI. CDR3 residues: CASSLPTNEETQYF. The DNA for the CDR3 is TGTGCCAGCTCACTGCCTACTAATGAAGAGACCCAGTACTTC.

The chain carries TRBV11-2 and TRBJ1-6, with TRBD1 as a possible D gene (5 bases). V was pared by 1 base and J by 10 bases, with 17 bases between. Looked up from germline, CDR1 is SGHAT and CDR2 is FQNNGV. This CDR3 contains 16 residues. The CDR3 bases are TGTGCCAGCAGCTTAGGTTGGGGGGGGATGGGCTCACCCCTCCACTTT. Translating it yields CASSLGWGGMGSPLHF.

V and J are TRBV10-1 and TRBJ2-1; D unclear. Trimming took off 9 bases at V and 8 bases at J, with 14 bases between the two ends. Looked up from germline, CDR1 is WNHNN and CDR2 is SYGVQD (reference sequence). The CDR3 spans 12 residues. DNA of the CDR3: TGCGCCAGTTGGCTTTTTTGCTATGAGCAGTTCTTC. It yields the protein CASWLFCYEQFF.

The chain is built from TRBV11-3 and TRBJ2-2; TRBD2 is a possible D gene (5 bases). V was trimmed by 5 bases and J by 0 bases, leaving 13 bases between them. Germline lookup yields CDR1 SGHNT and CDR2 YENEEA. This CDR3 is built from 16 residues. CDR3 sequence reads: CASSPGNRANTGELFF. In nucleotides, the CDR3 is TGTGCCAGCAGCCCGGGAAACCGCGCGAACACCGGGGAGCTGTTTTTT. The variable domain in full, with the rest retrieved from reference TRBV11-3 and TRBJ2-2, is EAGVVQSPRYKIIEKKQPVAFWCNPISGHNTLYWYLQNLGQGPELLIRYENEEAVDDSQLPKDRFSAERLKGVDSTLKIQPAELGDSAVYLCASSPGNRANTGELFFGEGSRLTVL.

The V and J genes are TRBV15 and TRBJ2-3, with unresolved D. Germline CDR1 is LNHNV and CDR2 is YYDKDF (reference sequence). The CDR3 runs 15 residues. V was trimmed by 1 base and J by 3 bases, leaving 11 bases between them. The CDR3 spells CATSRAAQDTDTQYF. The CDR3 region has the DNA TGTGCCACCAGCAGAGCGGCCCAGGATACAGATACGCAGTATTTT.

About this clone itself: Other nucleotide sequences from this sample produce the same CDR3. The gene calls are TRBV4-3 and TRBJ2-7; maybe TRBD2 (6 bases). V was shortened by 1 base and J by 4 bases, with 14 bases between the two germline ends. The germline gives CDR1 LGHNA, CDR2 YSLEER. The CDR3 totals 15 residues. CDR3 DNA sequence: TGCGCCAGCAGCCAAGGCGGCGGAGGGTCTTACGAGCAGTACTTC. Protein sequence: CASSQGGGGSYEQYF.

This clone has a handful of counts. The rearrangement joins TRBV7-2 to TRBJ1-5, with D hard to call. V lost 5 bases and J lost 5, with 10 bases in between. The CDR3 has 13 residues. Germline CDR1 is SGHTA and CDR2 is FQGNSA. CDR3 coding DNA: TGTGCCAGCAGCCCTTCAGTCGATCAGCCCCAGCATTTT. It translates to CASSPSVDQPQHF.

This clone has more than one count but fewer than ten. The V call is TRBV29-1, the J call TRBJ2-7, with D perhaps matching TRBD2 (5 bases). Trimming removed 4 bases from V and 2 bases from J, with 9 bases in between. Germline values: CDR1 SQVTM, CDR2 ANQGSEA. This CDR3 spans 12 amino acids. CDR3 loop: CSVAAGTYEQYF. The CDR3 nucleotides are TGCAGCGTTGCCGCCGGGACCTACGAGCAGTACTTC.

This rearrangement joins TRBV5-4 to TRBJ2-4; D unresolved. Germline assignment: CDR1 SGHNT and CDR2 YYREEE (reference sequence). The CDR3 runs 13 residues. Trimming stripped 0 bases from V and 5 bases from J, with 6 bases between. CDR3 DNA sequence: TGTGCCAGCAGCTTGGATTGGCAAAACATTCAGTACTTC. This codes for CASSLDWQNIQYF.

This chain joins TRBV24-1 and TRBJ1-1, with D possibly being TRBD1 (5 bases). V lost 3 bases and J lost 5, with 6 bases in between. In germline, CDR1 is KGHDR, CDR2 SFDVKD. The CDR3 runs to 12 residues. The CDR3: CATSDTGTEAFF. The CDR3 DNA sequence: TGTGCCACCAGTGATACAGGAACTGAAGCTTTCTTT.

This clone was seen only a few times. The V call is TRBV6-5, the J call TRBJ1-5; 9 bases agree with TRBD1. CDR3 size: 14 residues. V lost 7 bases, J lost 6 bases, and 7 bases stayed unmatched. From germline, CDR1 is MNHEY and CDR2 SVGAGI. CDR3 residues: CASKQQGAGQPQHF. CDR3 bases: TGTGCCAGCAAACAACAGGGGGCGGGTCAGCCCCAGCATTTT.

V and J are TRBV28 and TRBJ2-7, with a possible D match to TRBD1 (5 bases). Germline V gives CDR1 MDHEN, CDR2 SYDVKM. The length of the CDR3 is 17 residues. Trimming took 5 bases from V and 0 from J, leaving 20 bases between them. CDR3 sequence reads: CASSPLGAGPFSYEQYF. CDR3 DNA sequence: TGTGCCAGCAGTCCTCTAGGGGCAGGGCCCTTCTCCTACGAGCAGTACTTC.

The chain uses TRBV3-1 (or the pseudogene TRBV3-2) and TRBJ2-7, with D uncertain. This CDR3 comprises 11 residues. Germline loops: CDR1 LGHDT, CDR2 YNNKEL (reference sequence). Trimming took 1 base from V and 5 from J, leaving 3 bases between them. CDR3 DNA: TGTGCCAGCAGCCAAGTTAACGAGCAGTACTTC. Amino acid sequence: CASSQVNEQYF.

The chain is built from TRBV15 and TRBJ2-2, with 8 bases fitting TRBD1. V dropped 1 base and J dropped 4; count of bases not matched to a gene: 5. The germline V gene encodes CDR1 LNHNV and CDR2 YYDKDF (reference sequence). The CDR3 is 16 residues long. The CDR3 region is CATSRAGQGPTGELFF. The DNA for the CDR3 is TGTGCCACCAGCAGAGCCGGACAGGGACCCACCGGGGAGCTGTTTTTT.